This T cell receptor beta chain stems from a study of T cell repertoires in MIS-A myocarditis. Produced via immunoSEQ multiplex PCR; TCRdb's table is partial and in-frame only. The data contain 7,000 or so clones, about four fifths of them singletons. This CDR3 is built from 13 residues. V was cut by 2 bases and J by 6 bases, with 10 bases left in between. Germline V CDR1 and CDR2: ENHRY, SYGVKD. The clonotype was recovered from a man younger than 35 with fulminant myocarditis from multisystem inflammatory syndrome in adults (MIS-A) after COVID-19. This chain connects TRBV10-3 to TRBJ2-5; maybe TRBD2 (5 bases). Sequenced sample: right inferior lung lobe tissue obtained at autopsy. CDR3 sequence: CAISETRVQTQYF. In DNA form, the CDR3 reads TGTGCCATCAGTGAGACTAGAGTACAGACCCAGTACTTC.